Here is one T cell receptor beta chain with its context. The PCR contained 60 Vbeta and 13 Jbeta primers. The table came from immunoSEQ multiplex PCR; TCRdb's copy has only in-frame clones and leaves some out. The table has 100,000 to 150,000 clones, about a sixth seen once. The record originates from a study of cytomegalovirus exposure and HLA in healthy donors. Sequenced: PBMCs. This TCR came from a female donor in good health and CMV-seropositive.

CDR3 sequence reads: CASSQGPGRTEAFF. CDR3 coding DNA: TGTGCCAGCAGCCAAGGTCCAGGGCGCACTGAAGCTTTCTTT. The chain carries TRBV4-2 and TRBJ1-1; perhaps TRBD1 as D (5 bases). Between the trimmed V and J ends, which lost 1 base and 4 bases, there was a span of 10 bases. CDR1 and CDR2 from the germline V gene are LGHNA and YNFKEQ. The CDR3 spans 14 residues.